These 24 T cell receptor beta chains share one sample of origin, sequenced in a study of technical replicates of blood from several donors (dated by TCRdb to 2016 to 2017). Receptor amplification or capture employed the immunoSEQ multiplex PCR assay. The source is immuneACCESS, and TCRdb retained only in-frame sequences with V and J called. Part of the clones is not carried over; for the studies checked, unresolved V genes explain less than half of this, and the remainder is unexplained. Present in this sample are 15,000 to 19,000 clones, 85% to 90% of which were seen just once. The top ten clones comprise around 11% of the sample. Sequenced sample: PBMCs. The receptors here all came from a human donor in good health.

This chain joins TRBV6-5 and TRBJ2-7, with TRBD2 identical over 8 bases. CDR3 length: 15 residues. Germline trimming cut 2 bases from V and 0 bases from J; bases unmatched to any gene: 3. In germline, CDR1 is MNHEY, CDR2 SVGAGI. The CDR3 protein is CASSYSSGGSYEQYF. For the CDR3, the DNA is TGTGCCAGCAGTTACAGCAGCGGGGGCTCCTACGAGCAGTACTTC.

The rearrangement links TRBV5-1 to TRBJ2-5; 7 bases match TRBD1. In germline, CDR1 is SGHRS, CDR2 YFSETQ. The CDR3 is made up of 16 amino acids. V dropped 1 base and J dropped 2; count of bases not matched to a gene: 8. Here the CDR3 reads CASSLLTGSLQETQYF. CDR3 sequence (DNA): TGCGCCAGCAGCTTGTTGACAGGGTCCCTTCAAGAGACCCAGTACTTC.

V is TRBV5-1 and J is TRBJ2-1; 8 nucleotides agree with TRBD1. The CDR3 covers 15 residues. Trimming at V came to 0 bases and at J to 8 bases, leaving 7 bases not matched to a gene. The germline gives CDR1 SGHRS, CDR2 YFSETQ. The CDR3: CASSLAWTGIYEQFF. In DNA, the CDR3 is TGCGCCAGCAGCTTGGCCTGGACAGGGATCTATGAGCAGTTCTTC.

The chain links TRBV5-1 to TRBJ2-2, with D tentatively TRBD1 (5 bases). The CDR3 is 15 residues long. Germline CDR1 is SGHRS and CDR2 is YFSETQ. V was clipped by 2 bases and J by 3 bases, with 11 bases between them. The CDR3 is CASSFFQGDTGELFF. CDR3 DNA: TGCGCCAGCAGCTTTTTCCAGGGTGACACCGGGGAGCTGTTTTTT. Full variable domain (missing parts from reference TRBV5-1 and TRBJ2-2): KAGVTQTPRYLIKTRGQQVTLSCSPISGHRSVSWYQQTPGQGLQFLFEYFSETQRNKGNFPGRFSGRQFSNSRSEMNVSTLELGDSALYLCASSFFQGDTGELFFGEGSRLTVL.

As concerns this clone: A junction end diverges from the germline sequence, so it may reflect a read error. The chain links TRBV5-4 to TRBJ2-7; 7 bases fit TRBD1. CDR3 length: 14 amino acids. CDR1 is SGHNT, CDR2 YYREEE, per germline (reference sequence). CDR3 nucleotide sequence: TGTGCCAGCAGCTCCGGACAGGACCCCTACAAGCAGTACTTC. Translated: CASSSGQDPYKQYF. Using reference TRBV5-4 and TRBJ2-7 for the parts outside the CDR3, the full variable domain is ETGVTQSPTHLIKTRGQQVTLRCSSQSGHNTVSWYQQALGQGPQFIFQYYREEENGRGNFPPRFSGLQFPNYSSELNVNALELDDSALYLCASSSGQDPYKQYFGPGTRLTVT.

This clone showed up just once. This chain uses TRBV5-6 with TRBJ2-4; 7 nucleotides line up with TRBD2. Germline V gene lookup returns CDR1 SGHDT and CDR2 YYEEEE. Germline trimming cut 1 base from V and 4 bases from J; bases unmatched to any gene: 8. CDR3 length equals 16 residues. Here the CDR3 reads CASSLFHGGLKNIQYF. In nucleotides, the CDR3 is TGTGCCAGCAGCTTGTTCCACGGGGGACTAAAAAACATTCAGTACTTC.

The V gene is TRBV11-2, the J gene TRBJ1-5, with TRBD1 matching over 9 bases. Germline V gene lookup returns CDR1 SGHAT and CDR2 FQNNGV. CDR3 size: 14 residues. The junction had 4 bases not matched to a gene; V was cut back by 1 base and J by 9 bases. The CDR3 nucleotides read TGTGCCAGCAGCTTAGGACAGGGGGGACGGCCCCAGCATTTT. The encoded protein is CASSLGQGGRPQHF.

The rearrangement links TRBV6-5 to TRBJ1-1, with TRBD1 identical over 8 bases. The CDR3 extends over 15 amino acids. Germline V gene sequence: CDR1 MNHEY, CDR2 SVGAGI. Trimming took 6 bases from V and 1 from J; bases not matched to a gene: 7. The CDR3 reads CASRRYGTGNTEAFF. DNA of the CDR3: TGTGCCAGCAGAAGATATGGGACAGGGAACACTGAAGCTTTCTTT.

The CDR3 DNA sequence: TGTGCCAGCAGCGTACGGATCGGGACAGTCGGGGAGACCCAGTACTTC. Residues: CASSVRIGTVGETQYF. The rearrangement links TRBV9 to TRBJ2-5, with TRBD1 matching 7 bases. V dropped 1 base and J dropped 5; count of bases not matched to a gene: 11. CDR3 size: 16 residues. Looked up from germline, CDR1 is SGDLS and CDR2 is YYNGEE.

This chain connects TRBV30 to TRBJ1-1, with D uncertain. The CDR3 loop spans 12 amino acids. The V end was cut by 3 bases, the J end by 0 bases, with 5 bases between. Germline CDR1 and CDR2: GTSNPN and SVGIG (reference sequence). CDR3 in DNA: TGTGCCTGGAGCGCGGTGAACACTGAAGCTTTCTTT. It specifies CAWSAVNTEAFF.

CDR3 residues: CASSVATEAGTGELFF. The CDR3 DNA reads TGTGCCAGCAGCGTAGCTACAGAAGCGGGCACCGGGGAGCTGTTTTTT. The V call is TRBV9, the J call TRBJ2-2, with TRBD2 as a possible D gene (6 bases). V was shortened by 0 bases and J by 4 bases, with 13 bases between the two germline ends. The CDR3 has 16 residues. CDR1 and CDR2 (germline): SGDLS, YYNGEE.

This clone was picked up one time. The V and J genes are TRBV7-7 and TRBJ2-1; 13 nucleotides match TRBD2. This CDR3 is 15 amino acids long. With V trimmed by 5 bases and J by 8 bases, 6 bases remained unmatched. In germline, CDR1 is SSHAT, CDR2 FNYEAQ (reference sequence). DNA of the CDR3: TGTGCCAGCAGCGCCACTAGCGGGAGGGCCTATGAGCAGTTCTTC. This codes for CASSATSGRAYEQFF.

The V and J genes are TRBV6-5 and TRBJ1-1; TRBD1 matches at 11 bases. CDR1 MNHEY and CDR2 SVGAGI come from the germline V gene. The CDR3 runs to 14 residues. V lost 6 bases, J lost 6 bases, and 6 bases stayed unmatched. CDR3 sequence (DNA): TGTGCCAGCAGCTCACCGGGACAGGGGGCTGAAGCTTTCTTT. This gives the protein CASSSPGQGAEAFF.

Only one count was recorded for this clone. V is TRBV11-2 and J is TRBJ2-7; D may be TRBD1 (6 bases). Deletions cut 2 bases from V and 6 bases from J, with 8 bases between. CDR1 SGHAT and CDR2 FQNNGV come from the germline V gene. This CDR3 comprises 12 residues. The CDR3 here is CASSLRGIEQYF. In nucleotides, the CDR3 is TGTGCCAGCAGCTTAAGGGGGATCGAGCAGTACTTC.

The chain combines TRBV9 with TRBJ1-1; D gene uncertain. The CDR3 has 14 amino acids. Germline V gene data show CDR1 as SGDLS and CDR2 as YYNGEE. Between the trimmed V and J ends, which lost 1 base and 5 bases, there was a span of 12 bases. In DNA form, the CDR3 reads TGTGCCAGCAGCGTAAGCCATCTGATTACTGAAGCTTTCTTT. Its translation: CASSVSHLITEAFF.

The CDR3 is CASSVGGGLAGAGEQYF. Here the CDR3 DNA reads TGTGCCAGCAGCGTAGGGGGGGGACTAGCGGGAGCGGGCGAGCAGTACTTC. This sequence joins TRBV9 and TRBJ2-7, with 14 nucleotides matching TRBD2. CDR3 length: 17 residues. V lost 0 bases to trimming and J lost 6 bases; unmatched junction nucleotides: 8. Germline CDR1 and CDR2: SGDLS and YYNGEE.

The chain has TRBV25-1 and TRBJ2-1; D is ambiguous. V was trimmed by 1 base and J by 9 bases, leaving 10 bases between them. Germline CDR1 is MGHDK and CDR2 is SYGVNS. The CDR3 totals 13 residues. Here the CDR3 reads CASSESPPSEQFF. CDR3 DNA: TGTGCCAGCAGTGAATCCCCCCCGAGTGAGCAGTTCTTC.

The chain has TRBV2 and TRBJ2-7; 8 nucleotides line up with TRBD1. The CDR3 has 14 residues. Germline loops: CDR1 SNHLY, CDR2 FYNNEI. With 6 bases clipped from V and 5 bases from J, the junction kept 9 bases outside the gene matches. The CDR3 DNA sequence: TGTGCCAGCAGATCCGGGACAGGAGTCAACGAGCAGTACTTC. This codes for CASRSGTGVNEQYF.

The chain joins TRBV28 to TRBJ2-3; D is perhaps TRBD2 (5 bases). Trimming stripped 6 bases from V and 0 bases from J, with 13 bases between. Germline-derived CDR1 and CDR2 are MDHEN and SYDVKM. The CDR3 has 15 residues. CDR3 nucleotide sequence: TGTGCCAGCAGCGCTTCCGGGGTGAGCACAGATACGCAGTATTTT. Translating gives CASSASGVSTDTQYF.

The chain has TRBV5-1 and TRBJ2-3; 7 positions match TRBD1. The V segment lost 0 bases and the J segment 2 bases; nucleotides outside the gene matches: 15. This CDR3 is built from 19 residues. CDR1 and CDR2 from the germline V gene are SGHRS and YFSETQ. The CDR3 bases are TGCGCCAGCAGCTTGGCCAAGGTCCAGGGGGTGCGTGTCACAGATACGCAGTATTTT. This sequence encodes CASSLAKVQGVRVTDTQYF. The whole variable domain, filled in from reference TRBV5-1 and TRBJ2-3, reads KAGVTQTPRYLIKTRGQQVTLSCSPISGHRSVSWYQQTPGQGLQFLFEYFSETQRNKGNFPGRFSGRQFSNSRSEMNVSTLELGDSALYLCASSLAKVQGVRVTDTQYFGPGTRLTVL.

A single count supports this clone. The CDR3 bases are TGTGCCAGCAGTGGTAGCGGGAGGGCCTATGAGCAGTTCTTC. Amino acids: CASSGSGRAYEQFF. This chain links TRBV6-1 with TRBJ2-1; TRBD2 matches 11 bases. From germline, CDR1 is MNHNS and CDR2 SASEGT. CDR3 length: 14 residues. With V trimmed by 4 bases and J by 8 bases, 4 bases remained unmatched.

This clone has only a few counts. The chain combines TRBV10-1 with TRBJ2-7; the D gene is possibly TRBD1 (6 bases). Germline V gives CDR1 WNHNN, CDR2 SYGVQD (reference sequence). V lost 3 bases and J 5 bases, leaving 17 bases between the germline ends. The CDR3 covers 15 residues. The CDR3 protein is CASSELGRGGDEQYF. In DNA form, the CDR3 reads TGCGCCAGCAGTGAACTCGGCAGGGGTGGCGACGAGCAGTACTTC.

The chain employs TRBV10-3 and TRBJ1-5; no clear D gene. This CDR3 is 15 amino acids long. Trimming pared 6 bases from V and 5 bases from J, leaving 17 bases between. CDR1 and CDR2 from the germline V gene are ENHRY and SYGVKD. The CDR3 sequence: CAISTPKASDQPQHF. The CDR3, as DNA: TGTGCCATCAGCACCCCGAAGGCGAGCGATCAGCCCCAGCATTTT.

V gene TRBV5-6 combines with J gene TRBJ2-7, with a tentative D call TRBD2 (6 bases). From germline, CDR1 is SGHDT and CDR2 YYEEEE. Trimming pared 2 bases from V and 3 bases from J, leaving 15 bases between. This CDR3 comprises 15 residues. The chain's CDR3 is CASSFLGMGGYEQYF. CDR3 nucleotide sequence: TGTGCCAGCAGCTTCCTCGGGATGGGGGGCTACGAGCAGTACTTC.